A selection of T cell receptor beta chains follows, all from one sample in a study of T cell responses to AZD1222 COVID-19 vaccine. The assay was immunoSEQ multiplex PCR, and TCRdb's table has in-frame clones only and misses some. The table lists under 200,000 clones, around 88% of them singletons. The sample consisted of peripheral blood, taken 28 days after the second AZD1222 dose. The receptor set was obtained from an adult who received the AZD1222 COVID-19 vaccine. Each CDR3 is given with its conserved first and last residue. The D gene is left open where the match is weak. The listing skips clone size in some rows; elsewhere it reads once, few, many or a size class.

cdr3_length,j_call,v_call,d_call,clone_size,cdr3_nt,cdr3_aa
15,TRBJ1-5,TRBV6-2/TRBV6-3,-,-,TGTGCCAGCAGTTACTCCCTCGGGGAGGATCAGCCCCAGCATTTT,CASSYSLGEDQPQHF
15,TRBJ2-7,TRBV5-1,-,-,TGCGCCAGCAGCTCGTTCAGGGCTAGCTCCTACGAGCAGTACTTC,CASSSFRASSYEQYF
15,TRBJ2-2,TRBV2,TRBD2,-,TGTGCCAGCGGGATCACTAGCGGATTCACCGGGGAGCTGTTTTTT,CASGITSGFTGELFF
14,TRBJ2-3,TRBV2,TRBD1,-,TGTGCCAGCAGTTGGGACAGGCACACAGATACGCAGTATTTT,CASSWDRHTDTQYF
14,TRBJ1-6,TRBV7-9,-,-,TGTGCCAGCAGCTATAGCGGGTATAATTCACCCCTCCACTTT,CASSYSGYNSPLHF
14,TRBJ2-7,TRBV6-5,TRBD1,-,TGTGCCAGCCTACCGGGACAGGGGGCCAACGAGCAGTACTTC,CASLPGQGANEQYF
15,TRBJ2-5,TRBV6-5,TRBD2,-,TGTGCCAGCAGAAGACTAGCGGCGATCCAAGAGACCCAGTACTTC,CASRRLAAIQETQYF
13,TRBJ1-2,TRBV6-5,-,-,TGTGCCAGCAGTTACTCGTTGGGCTATGGCTACACCTTC,CASSYSLGYGYTF
12,TRBJ1-4,TRBV5-1,TRBD1,-,TGCGCCAGCAGCTTGGCAGGGGGGGAACTGTTTTTT,CASSLAGGELFF
16,TRBJ1-4,TRBV5-1,-,few,TGCGCCAGCAGCTTGAGGCCCGGTGCAACTAATGAAAAACTGTTTTTT,CASSLRPGATNEKLFF
13,TRBJ2-1,TRBV5-6,TRBD2,-,TGTGCCAGCAGCTTGCCTAGCGGTAATGAGCAGTTCTTC,CASSLPSGNEQFF